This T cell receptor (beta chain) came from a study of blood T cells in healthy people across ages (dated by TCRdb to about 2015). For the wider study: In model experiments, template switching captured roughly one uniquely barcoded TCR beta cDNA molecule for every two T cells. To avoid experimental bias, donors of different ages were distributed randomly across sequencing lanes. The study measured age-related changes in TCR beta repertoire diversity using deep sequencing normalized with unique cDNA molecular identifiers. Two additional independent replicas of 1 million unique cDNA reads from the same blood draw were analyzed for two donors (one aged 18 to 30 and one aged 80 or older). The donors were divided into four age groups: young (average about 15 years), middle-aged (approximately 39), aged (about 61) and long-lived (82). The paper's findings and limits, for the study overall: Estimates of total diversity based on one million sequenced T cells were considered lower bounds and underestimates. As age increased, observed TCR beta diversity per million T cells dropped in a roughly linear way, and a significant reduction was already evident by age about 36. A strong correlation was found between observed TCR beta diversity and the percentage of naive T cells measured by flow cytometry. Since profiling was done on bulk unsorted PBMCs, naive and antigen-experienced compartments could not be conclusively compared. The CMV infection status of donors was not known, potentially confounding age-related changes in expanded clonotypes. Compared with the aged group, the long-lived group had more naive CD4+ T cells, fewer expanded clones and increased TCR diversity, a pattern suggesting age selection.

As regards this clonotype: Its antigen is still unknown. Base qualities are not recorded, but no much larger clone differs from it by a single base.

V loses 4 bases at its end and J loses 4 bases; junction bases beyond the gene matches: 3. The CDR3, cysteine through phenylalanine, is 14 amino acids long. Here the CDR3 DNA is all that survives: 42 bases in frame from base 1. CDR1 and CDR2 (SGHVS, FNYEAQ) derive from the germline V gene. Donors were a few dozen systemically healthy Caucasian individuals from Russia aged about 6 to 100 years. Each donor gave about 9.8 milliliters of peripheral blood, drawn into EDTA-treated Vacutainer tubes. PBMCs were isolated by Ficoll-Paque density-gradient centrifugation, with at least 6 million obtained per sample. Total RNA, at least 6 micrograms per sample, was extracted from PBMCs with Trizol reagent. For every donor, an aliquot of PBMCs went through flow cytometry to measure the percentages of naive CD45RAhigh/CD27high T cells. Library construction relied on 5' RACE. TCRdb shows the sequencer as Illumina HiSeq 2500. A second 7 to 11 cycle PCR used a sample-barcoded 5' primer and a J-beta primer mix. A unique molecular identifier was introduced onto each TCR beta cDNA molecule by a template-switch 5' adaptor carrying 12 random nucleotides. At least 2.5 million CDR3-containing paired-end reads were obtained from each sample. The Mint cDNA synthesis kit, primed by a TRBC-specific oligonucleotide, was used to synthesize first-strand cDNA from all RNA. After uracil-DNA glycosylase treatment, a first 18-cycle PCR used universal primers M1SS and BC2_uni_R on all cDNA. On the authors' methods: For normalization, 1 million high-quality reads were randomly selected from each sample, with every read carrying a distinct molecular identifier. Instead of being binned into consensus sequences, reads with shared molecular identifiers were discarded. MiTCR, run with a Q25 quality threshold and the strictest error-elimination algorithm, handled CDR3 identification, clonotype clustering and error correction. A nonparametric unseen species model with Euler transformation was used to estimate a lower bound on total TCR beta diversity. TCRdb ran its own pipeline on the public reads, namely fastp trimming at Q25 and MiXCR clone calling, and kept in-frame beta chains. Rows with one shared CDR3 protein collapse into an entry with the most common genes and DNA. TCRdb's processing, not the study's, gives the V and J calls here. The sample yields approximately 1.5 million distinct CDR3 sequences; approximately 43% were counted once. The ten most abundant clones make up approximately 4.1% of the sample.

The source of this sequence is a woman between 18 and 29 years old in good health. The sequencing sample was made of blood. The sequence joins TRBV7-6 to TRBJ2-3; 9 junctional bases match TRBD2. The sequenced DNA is TGTGCCAGCAGCTCAGCGGGGGGATCAGATACGCAGTATTTT. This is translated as CASSSAGGSDTQYF.